The present entry profiles one TCR beta chain with its context. The data were taken from a study of blood T cell repertoires in COVID-19. The protocol was immunoSEQ multiplex PCR, while the TCRdb copy is restricted to in-frame clones and leaves out a portion. The sample carries around 200,000 clones, approximately 82% recorded once. V shed 6 bases and J shed 0 bases, with 9 bases lying between them. This CDR3 region has 14 residues. CDR1 is MNHEY, CDR2 SVGAGI, per germline. The chain combines TRBV6-5 with TRBJ1-3; D not resolved. The sequencing input was peripheral blood. This receptor was identified in a man in his forties with active or convalescent COVID-19. The CDR3 reads CASSPADSGNTIYF. The CDR3 DNA reads TGTGCCAGCAGCCCCGCAGACTCTGGAAACACCATATATTTT.